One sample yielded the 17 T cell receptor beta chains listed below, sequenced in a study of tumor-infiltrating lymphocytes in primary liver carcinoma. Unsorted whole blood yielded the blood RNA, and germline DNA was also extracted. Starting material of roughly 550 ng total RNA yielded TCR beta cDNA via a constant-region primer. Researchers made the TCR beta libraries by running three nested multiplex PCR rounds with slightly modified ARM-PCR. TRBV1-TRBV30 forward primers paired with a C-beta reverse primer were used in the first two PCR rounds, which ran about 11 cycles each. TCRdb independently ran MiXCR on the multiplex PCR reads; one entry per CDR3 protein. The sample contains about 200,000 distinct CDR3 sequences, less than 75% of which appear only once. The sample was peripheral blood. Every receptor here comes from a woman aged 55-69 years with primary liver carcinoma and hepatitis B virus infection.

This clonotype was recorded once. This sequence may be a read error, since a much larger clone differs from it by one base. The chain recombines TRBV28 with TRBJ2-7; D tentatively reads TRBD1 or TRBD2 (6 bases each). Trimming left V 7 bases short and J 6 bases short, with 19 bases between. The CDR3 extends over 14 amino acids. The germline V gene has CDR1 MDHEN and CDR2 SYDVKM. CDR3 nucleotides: TGTGCCAGCACCACCTTCGGAGGGGGGAGCGAGCAGTACTTC. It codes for CASTTFGGGSEQYF.

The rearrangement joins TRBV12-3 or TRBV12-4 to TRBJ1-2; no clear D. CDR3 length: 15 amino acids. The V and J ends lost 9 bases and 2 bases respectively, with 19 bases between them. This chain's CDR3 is CASTSSERSNYGYTF. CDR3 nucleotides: TGTGCCAGTACTAGCAGTGAGCGGTCGAACTATGGCTACACCTTC.

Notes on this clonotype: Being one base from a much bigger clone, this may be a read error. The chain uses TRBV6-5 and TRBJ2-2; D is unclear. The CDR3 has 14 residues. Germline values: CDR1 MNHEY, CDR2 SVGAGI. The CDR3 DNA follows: TGTGCCAGCGGTTACGAGAGTTGGGCCGGGGAGCTGTTTTTT. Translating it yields CASGYESWAGELFF.

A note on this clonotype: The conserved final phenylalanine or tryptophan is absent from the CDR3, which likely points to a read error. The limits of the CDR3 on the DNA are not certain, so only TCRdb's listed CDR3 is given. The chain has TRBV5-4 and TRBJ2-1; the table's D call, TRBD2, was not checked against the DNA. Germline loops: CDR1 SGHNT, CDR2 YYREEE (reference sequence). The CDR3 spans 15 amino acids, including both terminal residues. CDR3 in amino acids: CASSLVAGDHNEQFL.

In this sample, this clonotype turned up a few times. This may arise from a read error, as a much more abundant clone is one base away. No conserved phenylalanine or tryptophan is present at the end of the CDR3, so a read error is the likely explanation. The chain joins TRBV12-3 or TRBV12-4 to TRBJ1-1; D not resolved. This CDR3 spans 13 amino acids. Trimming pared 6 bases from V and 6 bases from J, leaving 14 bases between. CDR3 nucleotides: TGTGCCAGCAGAAACACCCGAATCGCTGAAGCTTTCATT. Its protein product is CASRNTRIAEAFI.

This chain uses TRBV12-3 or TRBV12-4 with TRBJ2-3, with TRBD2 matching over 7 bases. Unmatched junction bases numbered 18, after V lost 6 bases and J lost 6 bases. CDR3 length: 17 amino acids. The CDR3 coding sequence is TGTGCCAGCAGCTCCAGAGTGGGAGGGCGGCTCGGTGATACGCAGTATTTT. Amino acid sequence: CASSSRVGGRLGDTQYF.

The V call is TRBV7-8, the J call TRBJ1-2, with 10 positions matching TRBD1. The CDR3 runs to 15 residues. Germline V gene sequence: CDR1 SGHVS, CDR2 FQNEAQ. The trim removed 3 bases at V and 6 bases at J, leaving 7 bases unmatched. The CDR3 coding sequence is TGTGCCAGCAGCTTTTCGGGACAGGGGAACCATGGCTACACCTTC. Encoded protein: CASSFSGQGNHGYTF.

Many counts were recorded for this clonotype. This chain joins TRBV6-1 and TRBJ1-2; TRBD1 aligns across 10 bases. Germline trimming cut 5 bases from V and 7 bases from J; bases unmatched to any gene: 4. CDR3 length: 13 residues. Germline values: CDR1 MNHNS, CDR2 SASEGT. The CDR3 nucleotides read TGTGCCAGCAGTCGGGACAGGGGCGGTGGCTACACCTTC. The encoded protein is CASSRDRGGGYTF.

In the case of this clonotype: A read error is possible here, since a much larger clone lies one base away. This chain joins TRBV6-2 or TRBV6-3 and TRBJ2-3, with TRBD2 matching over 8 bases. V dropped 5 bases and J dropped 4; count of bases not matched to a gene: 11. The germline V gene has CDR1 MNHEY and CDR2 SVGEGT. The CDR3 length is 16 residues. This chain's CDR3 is CASSPHRGRSPDTQYF. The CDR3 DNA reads TGTGCCAGCAGTCCCCACCGCGGGAGGTCCCCAGATACGCAGTATTTT.

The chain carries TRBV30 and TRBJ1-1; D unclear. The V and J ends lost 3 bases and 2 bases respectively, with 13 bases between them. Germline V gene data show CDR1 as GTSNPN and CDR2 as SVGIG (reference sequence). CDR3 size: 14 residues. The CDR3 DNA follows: TGTGCCTGGAGGACCGATTACCGCAACACTGAAGCTTTCTTT. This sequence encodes CAWRTDYRNTEAFF. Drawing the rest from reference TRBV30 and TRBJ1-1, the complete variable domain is SQTIHQWPATLVQPVGSPLSLECTVEGTSNPNLYWYRQAAGRGLQLLFYSVGIGQISSEVPQNLSASRPQDRQFILSSKKLLLSDSGFYLCAWRTDYRNTEAFFGQGTRLTVV.

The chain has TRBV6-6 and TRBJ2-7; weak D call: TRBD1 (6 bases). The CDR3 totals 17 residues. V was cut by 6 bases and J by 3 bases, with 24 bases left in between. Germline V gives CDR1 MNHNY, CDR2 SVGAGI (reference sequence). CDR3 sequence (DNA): TGTGCCAGCAGCCGAGGCAGAAACGGACAGAATTTCTACGAGCAGTACTTC. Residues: CASSRGRNGQNFYEQYF.

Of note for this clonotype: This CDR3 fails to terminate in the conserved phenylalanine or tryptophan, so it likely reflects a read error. The CDR3 here is CASGSSGNTIYI. The DNA of the CDR3 is TGTGCCAGCGGTTCCTCTGGAAACACCATATATATT. This chain joins TRBV12-3 or TRBV12-4 and TRBJ1-3; no clear D gene. The CDR3 is made up of 12 amino acids. V was shortened by 8 bases and J by 0 bases, with 5 bases between the two germline ends.

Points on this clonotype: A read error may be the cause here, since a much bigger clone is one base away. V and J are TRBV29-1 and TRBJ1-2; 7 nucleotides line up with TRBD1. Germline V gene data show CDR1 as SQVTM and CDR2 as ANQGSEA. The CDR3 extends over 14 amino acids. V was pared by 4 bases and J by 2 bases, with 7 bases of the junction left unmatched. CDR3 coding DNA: TGCAGCGTTGTAGACAGGGAGTCCAACTATGGCTACACCTTC. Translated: CSVVDRESNYGYTF.

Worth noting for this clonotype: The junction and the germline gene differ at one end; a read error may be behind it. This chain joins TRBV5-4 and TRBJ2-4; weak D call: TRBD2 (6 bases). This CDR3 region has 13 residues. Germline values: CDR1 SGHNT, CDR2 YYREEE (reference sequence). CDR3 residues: CTSSLWGENIQYF. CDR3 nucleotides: TGTACCAGCAGCTTGTGGGGGGAAAACATTCAGTACTTC.

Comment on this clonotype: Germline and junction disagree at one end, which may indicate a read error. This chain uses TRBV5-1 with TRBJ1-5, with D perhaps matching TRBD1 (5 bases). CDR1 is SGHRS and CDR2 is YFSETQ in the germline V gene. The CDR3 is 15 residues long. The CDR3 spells CARSLMSGGNQPQHF. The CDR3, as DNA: TGCGCCCGCAGCCTAATGTCGGGGGGCAATCAGCCCCAGCATTTT.

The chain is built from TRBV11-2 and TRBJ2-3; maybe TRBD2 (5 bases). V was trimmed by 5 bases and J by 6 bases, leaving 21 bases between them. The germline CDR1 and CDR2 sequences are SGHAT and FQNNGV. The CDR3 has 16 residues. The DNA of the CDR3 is TGTGCCAGCAGCCGGAGGATGGACGGGGATAGGGATACGCAGTATTTT. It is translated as CASSRRMDGDRDTQYF.

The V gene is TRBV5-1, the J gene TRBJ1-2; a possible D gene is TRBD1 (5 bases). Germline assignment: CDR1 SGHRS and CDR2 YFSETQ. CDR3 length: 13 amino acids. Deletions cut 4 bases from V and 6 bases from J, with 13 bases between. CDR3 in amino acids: CASSPGGTDGYTF. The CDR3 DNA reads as TGCGCCAGCAGCCCGGGTGGGACGGATGGCTACACCTTC.